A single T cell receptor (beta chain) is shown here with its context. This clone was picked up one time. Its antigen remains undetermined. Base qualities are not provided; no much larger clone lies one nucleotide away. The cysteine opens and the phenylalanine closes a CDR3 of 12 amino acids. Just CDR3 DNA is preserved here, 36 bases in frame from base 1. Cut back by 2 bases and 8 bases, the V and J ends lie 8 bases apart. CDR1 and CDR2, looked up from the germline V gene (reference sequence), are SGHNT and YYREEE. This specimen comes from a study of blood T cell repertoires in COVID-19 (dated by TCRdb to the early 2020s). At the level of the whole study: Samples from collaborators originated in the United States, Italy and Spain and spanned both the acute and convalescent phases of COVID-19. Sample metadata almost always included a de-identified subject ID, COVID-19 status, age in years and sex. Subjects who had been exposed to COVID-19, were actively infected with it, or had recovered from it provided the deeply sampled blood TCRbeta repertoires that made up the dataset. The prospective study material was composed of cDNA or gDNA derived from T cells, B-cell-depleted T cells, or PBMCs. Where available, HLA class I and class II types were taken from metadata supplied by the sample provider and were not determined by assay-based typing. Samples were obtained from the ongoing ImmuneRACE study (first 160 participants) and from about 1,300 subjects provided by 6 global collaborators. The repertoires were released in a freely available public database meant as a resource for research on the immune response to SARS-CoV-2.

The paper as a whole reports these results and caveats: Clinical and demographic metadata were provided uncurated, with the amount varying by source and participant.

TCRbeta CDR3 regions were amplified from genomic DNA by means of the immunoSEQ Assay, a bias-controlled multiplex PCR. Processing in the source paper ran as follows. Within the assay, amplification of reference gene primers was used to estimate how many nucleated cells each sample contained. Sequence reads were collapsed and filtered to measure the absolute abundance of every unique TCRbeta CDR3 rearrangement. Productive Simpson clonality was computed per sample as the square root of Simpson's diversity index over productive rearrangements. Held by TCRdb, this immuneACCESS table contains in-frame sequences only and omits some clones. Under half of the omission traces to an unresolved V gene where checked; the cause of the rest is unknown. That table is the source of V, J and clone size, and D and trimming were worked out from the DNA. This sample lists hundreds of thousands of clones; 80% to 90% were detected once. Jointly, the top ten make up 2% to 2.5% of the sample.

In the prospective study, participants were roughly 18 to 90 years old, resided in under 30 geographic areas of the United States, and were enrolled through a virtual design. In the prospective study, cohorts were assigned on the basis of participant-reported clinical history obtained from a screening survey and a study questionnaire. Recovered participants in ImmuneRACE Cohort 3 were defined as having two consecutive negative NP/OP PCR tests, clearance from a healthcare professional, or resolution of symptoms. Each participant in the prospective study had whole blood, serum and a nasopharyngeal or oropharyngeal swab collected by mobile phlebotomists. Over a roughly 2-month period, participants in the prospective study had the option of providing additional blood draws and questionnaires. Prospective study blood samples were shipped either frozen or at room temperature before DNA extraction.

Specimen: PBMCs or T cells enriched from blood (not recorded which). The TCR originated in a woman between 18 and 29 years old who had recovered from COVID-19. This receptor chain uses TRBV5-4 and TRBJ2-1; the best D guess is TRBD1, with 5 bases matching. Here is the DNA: TGTGCCAGCAGCTTTAGCAGGGATGAGCAGTTCTTC. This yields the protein CASSFSRDEQFF.